This T cell receptor beta chain was observed in a study of beta chain features in type 1 diabetes. The CDR3 spans 15 residues. The ends lost 0 bases at V and 6 bases at J; junction bases unmatched: 0. The V gene's germline CDR1 is SGHVS and CDR2 FNYEAQ. This clone showed up just a few times. Its antigen is unknown. The sequenced template was cDNA made from the entire isolated RNA. The repertoire was sequenced with immunoSEQ multiplex PCR; TCRdb's copy has only in-frame clones and lacks some. Here the sample spans about 160,000 clones, 8% to 9.5% being singletons. Study-level points and caveats: All four CD4+ subsets of Type 1 diabetes patients contained TCRB CDR3s that were moderately but significantly shorter.

The receptor comes from a woman under 30 with type 1 diabetes. The chain carries TRBV7-6 and TRBJ2-1, with 12 bases matching TRBD2. Sequencing was performed on central memory CD4+ T cells from blood. The CDR3 DNA sequence: TGTGCCAGCAGCTTAGCGGGACTAGCGGGCAATGAGCAGTTCTTC. It yields the protein CASSLAGLAGNEQFF.